These 31 T cell receptor beta chains were all obtained from the same sample, sequenced in a study of regulatory T cells in long-lasting Graves disease. The authors built TCR beta libraries using iRepertoire HTBI primers and Arm-PCR of CDR3 regions. From the multiplex PCR reads, TCRdb called clonotypes with MiXCR, one entry per CDR3 protein. The profile shows 400,000 to 550,000 distinct CDR3 sequences, about 17% of them singletons. Regarding time point: newly diagnosed GD, antithyroid drugs for less than 3 months. The authors made the TCR library using RNA they extracted from PBMCs. The sample was also reused in another study, on T cells in Graves' hyperthyroidism and ophthalmopathy.

Sample: peripheral blood mononuclear cells (PBMCs), taken at new diagnosis, from a patient treated with antithyroid drugs. The receptors were gathered from a woman between 25 and 40 years old with Graves disease.

This clonotype was recorded many times. This sequence joins TRBV2 and TRBJ2-7; TRBD2 matches at 10 bases. V was pared by 9 bases and J by 1 base, with 9 bases of the junction left unmatched. Germline values: CDR1 SNHLY, CDR2 FYNNEI. This CDR3 region has 15 residues. CDR3 residues: CASKPGTSESYEQYF. The CDR3 DNA reads TGTGCCAGTAAACCCGGGACTAGCGAATCCTACGAGCAGTACTTC.

The rearrangement links TRBV5-1 to TRBJ2-5; tentatively, D is TRBD2 (6 bases). Germline values: CDR1 SGHRS, CDR2 YFSETQ. The CDR3 is made up of 15 amino acids. V was shortened by 3 bases and J by 0 bases, with 12 bases between the two germline ends. CDR3 in amino acids: CASSSDSGYQETQYF. The CDR3 bases are TGCGCCAGCAGCTCCGATAGCGGCTACCAAGAGACCCAGTACTTC.

This chain joins TRBV6-1 and TRBJ2-7; D is tentatively TRBD1 or TRBD2 (5 bases each). The V gene lost 5 bases and the J gene lost 5 bases, with 28 bases spanning the gap. This CDR3 is built from 18 residues. In germline, CDR1 is MNHNS, CDR2 SASEGT. The DNA for the CDR3 is TGTGCCAGCAGTATCGGAGGCGACCCCAGGGTAATCTACCACGAGCAGTACTTC. It translates to CASSIGGDPRVIYHEQYF.

This clonotype came up a few times. This chain uses TRBV19 with TRBJ2-7; the match to TRBD2 covers 9 bases. The CDR3 totals 12 residues. The trim removed 10 bases at V and 5 bases at J, leaving 6 bases unmatched. From germline, CDR1 is LNHDA and CDR2 SQIVND (reference sequence). The DNA of the CDR3 is TGTGCCAAAGAAGCGGGGGGCGACGAGCAGTACTTC. Translating it yields CAKEAGGDEQYF.

At least ten counts were recorded for this clonotype. The chain has TRBV15 and TRBJ2-2, with 7 bases fitting TRBD2. Germline CDR1 LNHNV, CDR2 YYDKDF (reference sequence). The CDR3 is 15 residues long. Losses at the gene ends were 5 bases for V and 0 bases for J; bases not matched to a gene: 3. CDR3 nucleotide sequence: TGTGCCACCAGCTCCGGGACTACGAACACCGGGGAGCTGTTTTTT. Its translation is CATSSGTTNTGELFF.

The table lists this clonotype with a few counts. This rearrangement joins TRBV4-2 to TRBJ2-3; D remains ambiguous. Germline CDR1 is LGHNA and CDR2 is YNFKEQ. Trimming pared 1 base from V and 2 bases from J, leaving 13 bases between. The CDR3 extends over 16 amino acids. The DNA of the CDR3 is TGTGCCAGCAGCCAAGGGGGTCGCCAAGACACAGATACGCAGTATTTT. Translation gives CASSQGGRQDTDTQYF.

This clonotype has a count of ten or more. The chain combines TRBV6-1 with TRBJ2-7, with 9 bases identical to TRBD1. V gave up 6 bases and J gave up 6 bases; unmatched junction bases: 18. Germline assignment: CDR1 MNHNS and CDR2 SASEGT. The CDR3 runs 17 residues. The CDR3 nucleotides are TGTGCCAGCAGCCAGCTCCCGCCCGGGACAGGGTCCGCCGAGCAGTACTTC. As protein: CASSQLPPGTGSAEQYF.

This clonotype has at least ten counts. V usage is TRBV10-3 and J usage is TRBJ2-1; D not resolved. CDR3 length: 12 amino acids. The V gene's germline CDR1 is ENHRY and CDR2 SYGVKD. Trimming took 0 bases from V and 12 from J, leaving 9 bases between them. The CDR3 loop reads CAISESSSGQFF. The CDR3 DNA reads TGTGCCATCAGTGAGTCATCTTCAGGGCAGTTCTTC.

As for this clonotype: The conserved final phenylalanine or tryptophan is absent from the CDR3, which likely points to a read error. The rearrangement joins TRBV27 to TRBJ1-6; 8 nucleotides match TRBD1. This CDR3 region has 16 residues. Trimming removed 2 bases from V and 0 bases from J; junction bases left unmatched: 0. Germline V gives CDR1 MNHEY, CDR2 SMNVEV (reference sequence). Here the CDR3 reads CASSLGQGSYNSPLHL. The CDR3 DNA reads TGTGCCAGCAGTTTAGGACAGGGCTCCTATAATTCACCCCTCCACCTT.

This clonotype was counted at least ten times. The chain employs TRBV12-3 or TRBV12-4 and TRBJ1-1; D remains ambiguous. Trimming cost V 6 bases and J 10 bases, with 12 bases left between them. The CDR3 totals 11 residues. The CDR3 here is CASSPPGVAFF. The CDR3 DNA sequence: TGTGCCAGCAGCCCCCCGGGCGTAGCTTTCTTT.

This clonotype was seen only a few times. The chain uses TRBV7-9 and TRBJ1-6; D gene uncertain. Germline assignment: CDR1 SEHNR and CDR2 FQNEAQ (reference sequence). The CDR3 contains 15 residues. V lost 7 bases and J lost 7, with 17 bases in between. The CDR3 DNA follows: TGTGCCAGCACCGCCTCCGCGGCTGGGAATTCACCCCTCCACTTT. This sequence encodes CASTASAAGNSPLHF.

CDR3 DNA sequence: TGTGCCAGCAGACTAGGGTCTAGCGGGAGTTACGAGCAGTACTTC. Translating gives CASRLGSSGSYEQYF. J is TRBJ2-7 and V is TRBV27; 10 nucleotides agree with TRBD2. CDR3 size: 15 residues. V was pared by 6 bases and J by 4 bases, with 9 bases of the junction left unmatched. Germline CDR1 and CDR2: MNHEY and SMNVEV (reference sequence).

This clonotype was found many times. The rearrangement uses TRBV2 and TRBJ2-3, with 7 bases matching TRBD2. This CDR3 region has 17 residues. Germline CDR1 and CDR2: SNHLY and FYNNEI. The V gene end was trimmed by 4 bases and the J gene end by 4 bases; junction bases not matched to a gene: 14. The CDR3 DNA sequence: TGTGCCAGCAGTGGTCTGGAAACGGGAGGTTTGTCAGATACGCAGTATTTT. It yields the protein CASSGLETGGLSDTQYF.

This clonotype was detected ten times or more. The chain has TRBV4-1 and TRBJ1-5, with 9 bases identical to TRBD1. This CDR3 has 15 amino acids. J was trimmed by 5 bases and V by 5 bases; bases with no gene match: 7. Germline CDR1 and CDR2: MGHRA and YSYEKL. The CDR3, as DNA: TGCGCCAGCAGCACCCGGACAGGGGAAGATCAGCCCCAGCATTTT. The encoded protein is CASSTRTGEDQPQHF.

In its sample, this clonotype was seen a few times. The CDR3 DNA is TGTGCCAGTAGTGTTGTGAGTACAGGGACCTATGGCTACACCTTC. It yields the protein CASSVVSTGTYGYTF. J is TRBJ1-2 and V is TRBV19, with D perhaps matching TRBD1 (6 bases). Trimming took off 5 bases at V and 4 bases at J, with 17 bases between the two ends. Germline V lookup: CDR1 LNHDA, CDR2 SQIVND (reference sequence). The CDR3 sequence is 15 residues long. The complete variable domain, with remaining parts taken from reference TRBV19 and TRBJ1-2, reads DGGITQSPKYLFRKEGQNVTLSCEQNLNHDAMYWYRQDPGQGLRLIYYSQIVNDFQKGDIAEGYSVSREKKESFPLTVTSAQKNPTAFYLCASSVVSTGTYGYTFGSGTRLTVV.

In this sample, this clonotype turned up a few times. This chain uses TRBV19 with TRBJ2-3; TRBD2 matches at 9 bases. CDR3 size: 18 residues. V shed 10 bases, J shed 2 bases, and the junction held 19 bases outside the gene matches. Germline V gene lookup returns CDR1 LNHDA and CDR2 SQIVND (reference sequence). CDR3 in DNA: TGTGCCACCGACGGGGTAGCGGGAGCACGGGCACACACAGATACGCAGTATTTT. Translation: CATDGVAGARAHTDTQYF.

This clonotype appeared a few times. The genes are TRBV20-1 and TRBJ2-2; D possibly matches TRBD1 or TRBD2 (6 bases each). CDR1 is DFQATT and CDR2 is SNEGSKA in the germline V gene (reference sequence). The CDR3 is 16 residues long. Trimming took off 0 bases at V and 5 bases at J, with 16 bases between the two ends. CDR3 sequence reads: CSARELRRGWTGELFF. CDR3 bases: TGCAGTGCTAGAGAGCTTAGGAGGGGGTGGACCGGGGAGCTGTTTTTT.

This clonotype has a count of ten or more. This sequence joins TRBV27 and TRBJ2-7; 9 bases line up with TRBD1. CDR3 length equals 15 residues. J was trimmed by 0 bases and V by 4 bases; bases with no gene match: 4. CDR1 MNHEY and CDR2 SMNVEV come from the germline V gene (reference sequence). The CDR3 loop is CASSSRQGVSYEQYF. The CDR3 DNA is TGTGCCAGCAGTTCAAGACAGGGGGTCTCCTACGAGCAGTACTTC.

The V gene is TRBV2, the J gene TRBJ2-2, with unresolved D. V lost 1 base and J 4 bases, leaving 10 bases between the germline ends. CDR1 and CDR2 from the germline V gene are SNHLY and FYNNEI. CDR3 length: 15 residues. CDR3 amino acids: CASSEVGQRTGELFF. CDR3 nucleotides: TGTGCCAGCAGTGAAGTAGGTCAGCGCACCGGGGAGCTGTTTTTT.

The table lists this clonotype with a few counts. The rearrangement links TRBV7-3 to TRBJ2-1, with TRBD1 identical over 7 bases. The CDR3 is made up of 15 amino acids. Trimming removed 3 bases from V and 4 bases from J; junction bases left unmatched: 6. The germline gives CDR1 SGHTA, CDR2 FQGTGA. CDR3 bases: TGTGCCAGCAGCTTTGGACAGGCAACTTACAATGAGCAGTTCTTC. Protein: CASSFGQATYNEQFF.

The rearrangement links TRBV3-1 to TRBJ1-6; no clear D gene. Germline V gene data show CDR1 as LGHDT and CDR2 as YNNKEL (reference sequence). The germline V and J ends were trimmed by 5 bases and 3 bases, with 8 bases remaining between them. This CDR3 has 14 residues. CDR3 loop: CASSSAVYNSPLHF. CDR3 bases: TGTGCCAGCAGCTCGGCCGTCTATAATTCACCCCTCCACTTT.

This clonotype was seen many times. The V and J genes are TRBV18 and TRBJ2-7; 10 bases line up with TRBD1. Germline values: CDR1 KGHSH, CDR2 LQKENI. V was pared by 3 bases and J by 4 bases, with 6 bases of the junction left unmatched. This CDR3 contains 15 residues. The DNA of the CDR3 is TGTGCCAGCTCACCGGGACAGGGGCCATCTTACGAGCAGTACTTC. Encoded protein: CASSPGQGPSYEQYF.

A remark on this clonotype: This could be a read error, since a much larger clone is one nucleotide away. The chain is built from TRBV5-5 and TRBJ2-3; D perhaps matches TRBD1 (6 bases). Germline values: CDR1 SGHKS, CDR2 YYEKEE (reference sequence). Between the trimmed V and J ends, which lost 1 base and 0 bases, there was a span of 21 bases. The CDR3 is 19 residues long. CDR3 sequence (DNA): TGTGCCAGCAGCTTGTACAGGGTGAGAGGTGGTTCTAGCACAGATACGCAGTATTTT. This sequence encodes CASSLYRVRGGSSTDTQYF.

The gene calls are TRBV11-2 and TRBJ1-2, with D possibly being TRBD1 (6 bases). This CDR3 spans 14 amino acids. V gave up 5 bases and J gave up 5 bases, with 15 bases separating them. Looked up from germline, CDR1 is SGHAT and CDR2 is FQNNGV. The CDR3: CASSAGGRRYGYTF. CDR3 coding DNA: TGTGCCAGCAGCGCTGGGGGGCGTCGGTATGGCTACACCTTC.

The sample holds many counts of this clonotype. For the CDR3, the DNA is TGTGCCAGTTTCCCCGCGGGCCTCGGGGAAAAACTGTTTTTT. Protein sequence: CASFPAGLGEKLFF. The chain employs TRBV2 and TRBJ1-4, with D uncertain. The CDR3 is made up of 14 amino acids. Between the trimmed V and J ends, which lost 9 bases and 8 bases, there was a span of 19 bases. The germline gives CDR1 SNHLY, CDR2 FYNNEI.

This clonotype was observed at least ten times. The V call is TRBV5-1, the J call TRBJ2-7; D may correspond to TRBD1 or TRBD2 (5 bases each). This CDR3 is 15 amino acids long. Germline assignment: CDR1 SGHRS and CDR2 YFSETQ. With 4 bases removed from V and 2 bases from J, the gap between germline ends came to 16 bases. CDR3 DNA sequence: TGCGCCAGCAGCGCGGCCGGGACGGCGACCTACGAGCAGTACTTC. This codes for CASSAAGTATYEQYF.

This clonotype has more than one count but fewer than ten. CDR3 sequence: CAINQDREGPEAFF. CDR3 bases: TGTGCCATCAACCAGGACAGGGAGGGCCCTGAAGCTTTCTTT. The chain links TRBV10-3 to TRBJ1-1, with 8 nucleotides matching TRBD1. Germline lookup yields CDR1 ENHRY and CDR2 SYGVKD. The CDR3 is made up of 14 amino acids. V trimming: 7 bases; J trimming: 6 bases; junction bases outside the gene matches: 10.

This clonotype is a singleton in its sample. The genes are TRBV7-2 and TRBJ1-2; D gene unclear. The CDR3 runs to 15 residues. In germline, CDR1 is SGHTA, CDR2 FQGNSA. V was pared by 5 bases and J by 13 bases, with 26 bases between. CDR3 in amino acids: CASSPWKGSGDSSTF. The CDR3 coding sequence is TGTGCCAGCAGCCCCTGGAAGGGATCCGGGGATAGCTCCACCTTC.

The chain carries TRBV4-1 and TRBJ1-3; no reliable D call. Trimming shortened V by 5 bases and J by 3 bases, and 17 bases separated the two germline ends. Germline loops: CDR1 MGHRA, CDR2 YSYEKL. This CDR3 has 16 amino acids. The CDR3 nucleotides read TGCGCCAGCAGCGTTTTTCCGGGAAAGAATGGAAACACCATATATTTT. This codes for CASSVFPGKNGNTIYF.

This clonotype was recorded many times. The chain combines TRBV20-1 with TRBJ2-3; 7 positions match TRBD1. The CDR3 covers 16 residues. The junction had 17 bases not matched to a gene; V was cut back by 6 bases and J by 5 bases. Germline V lookup: CDR1 DFQATT, CDR2 SNEGSKA (reference sequence). CDR3 loop: CSATSDRVQAQDTQYF. In DNA, the CDR3 is TGCAGTGCCACAAGTGACAGGGTCCAGGCACAAGATACGCAGTATTTT.

This clonotype was seen repeatedly, ten times or more. V usage is TRBV20-1 and J usage is TRBJ2-7, with D tentatively TRBD2 (6 bases). The CDR3 is 15 residues long. With 0 bases removed from V and 2 bases from J, the gap between germline ends came to 14 bases. Germline values: CDR1 DFQATT, CDR2 SNEGSKA (reference sequence). CDR3 coding DNA: TGCAGTGCTAGAGAACCGCTAGCGTCTACCTACGAGCAGTACTTC. This gives the protein CSAREPLASTYEQYF.